The 6 T cell receptor beta chains listed next were all sequenced from one sample in a study of glioma-infiltrating T cells. The iRepertoire nested amplicon-rescue multiplex PCR amplified TCR alpha and beta CDR3s from RNA. TCRdb reprocessed the multiplex PCR reads via MiXCR and lists one record per CDR3 protein. The sample includes 300,000 to 450,000 distinct CDR3 sequences, around 38% of them seen just once. The sample consisted of glioma tissue, nonneoplastic brain tissue, or PBMCs (not recorded which). The receptors stem from a human donor with low-grade glioma or glioblastoma, undergoing nonglioma brain surgery, or in good health (not recorded which).

The chain links TRBV7-9 to TRBJ1-5, with D unclear. V lost 5 bases to trimming and J lost 2 bases, with 4 bases between them. CDR3 length: 12 residues. From germline, CDR1 is SEHNR and CDR2 FQNEAQ (reference sequence). CDR3 coding DNA: TGTGCCAGCAGCACTCGCAATCAGCCCCAGCATTTT. Its protein product is CASSTRNQPQHF.

V gene TRBV24-1 combines with J gene TRBJ2-1; D remains unclear. Deletions cut 0 bases from V and 8 bases from J, with 13 bases between. This CDR3 comprises 15 residues. The germline gives CDR1 KGHDR, CDR2 SFDVKD. CDR3 DNA sequence: TGTGCCACCAGTGATTTGGAGCGCAGGACGGATGAGCAGTTCTTC. Translation gives CATSDLERRTDEQFF.

This rearrangement joins TRBV7-6 to TRBJ2-7; no firm D call. From germline, CDR1 is SGHVS and CDR2 FNYEAQ. V was clipped by 5 bases and J by 3 bases, with 17 bases between them. CDR3 length equals 15 residues. The CDR3: CASSQEETGSYEQYF. The DNA for the CDR3 is TGTGCCAGCAGCCAAGAGGAAACGGGTAGCTACGAGCAGTACTTC.

This clonotype occurred a few times. V and J are TRBV5-1 and TRBJ2-1, with D possibly being TRBD1 (6 bases). V was pared by 2 bases and J by 7 bases, with 16 bases between. Per the germline V gene, CDR1 is SGHRS and CDR2 is YFSETQ. The CDR3 sequence is 15 residues long. CDR3 protein: CASSLGIGQKNEQFF. The CDR3 bases are TGCGCCAGCAGCTTAGGGATCGGACAGAAAAATGAGCAGTTCTTC.

Note on this clonotype: Given a much more abundant clone one base away, this may be a read error. The chain joins TRBV28 to TRBJ1-5, with D uncertain. This CDR3 spans 12 amino acids. Germline V lookup: CDR1 MDHEN, CDR2 SYDVKM. The CDR3 loop is CASSLLGQSQHF. The CDR3 nucleotides are TGTGCCAGCAGTTTATTGGGTCAGTCCCAGCATTTT. Together with reference TRBV28 and TRBJ1-5, the CDR3 gives the full variable domain: DVKVTQSSRYLVKRTGEKVFLECVQDMDHENMFWYRQDPGLGLRLIYFSYDVKMKEKGDIPEGYSVSREKKERFSLILESASTNQTSMYLCASSLLGQSQHFGDGTRLSIL.

CDR3 sequence reads: CASRQGWGYTF. The CDR3 nucleotides are TGTGCCAGCAGGCAGGGTTGGGGCTACACCTTC. The chain combines TRBV6-1 with TRBJ1-2, with TRBD1 as a possible D gene (5 bases). V was clipped by 6 bases and J by 8 bases, with 10 bases between them. CDR3 size: 11 residues. Per germline, CDR1 MNHNS and CDR2 SASEGT.